This TCR beta chain was documented in a study of technical replicates of blood from a few donors. Trimming took 5 bases from V and 0 from J; bases not matched to a gene: 5. Germline CDR1 and CDR2: MNHEY and SVGAGI. CDR3 length: 15 residues. Profiled with immunoSEQ multiplex PCR; TCRdb holds only in-frame clones, not every one. Of roughly 93,000 clones in the sample, under 97% were seen once. This chain connects TRBV6-5 to TRBJ2-3, with 7 bases that match TRBD1. Sequenced input: T cells isolated from PBMCs. The TCR was taken from a human donor in good health. The CDR3 loop is CASSLQGISTDTQYF. CDR3 DNA: TGTGCCAGCAGTCTACAGGGGATAAGCACAGATACGCAGTATTTT.